This T cell receptor (beta chain) came from a study of relationships among human T cell subsets (dated by TCRdb to the early 2010s). Background for the entire study: The study sequenced eight distinct T cell populations from blood: pan T, CD8 cytotoxic, regulatory, Th1, Th2, naive plus transitional, activated and memory cells.

In the case of this clonotype: No antigen is known for it. One end of the junction is discordant with germline, which a read error may explain.

Library preparation used multiplex PCR. TCRdb shows the sequencer as 454 GS FLX. Semiquantitative ARM-PCR was used to amplify the TCR alpha and beta CDR3 regions from mRNA. In ARM-PCR, tagged nested gene-specific primers were applied first, and communal superprimers then carried out the exponential amplification. Before the second amplification round was performed on first-round PCR products, the nested primers were removed by exonuclease. Sequencing of the amplicons was performed on the 454 platform, which allows millions of DNA fragments to be sequenced rapidly without cloning bias. A read mappable to both V and J germline segments was defined as an effective read. Per the authors' processing: Reads were assigned to germline V, D and J segments with IRmap, which uses pyromap, a Smith-Waterman modification adapted to 454 sequencing errors. D-beta assignments were filtered using cutoffs set at the 99th percentile of alignment scores from simulated random sequences. CDR3 was defined as the amino acids between the conserved V-segment Y[YFLI]C motif and the J-segment [FW]GXGT motif. Repertoire diversity was estimated with a compound Poisson process model previously applied to large-scale EST data. A procedure for detecting cross-contamination was applied so that sample contamination could be argued against as the origin of shared CDR3s. The raw public data were reprocessed by TCRdb itself: fastp quality trimming at Q25, MiXCR clonotype calling, in-frame beta chains only. Rows are unified per CDR3 protein, each entry keeping the most common DNA and genes. TCRdb assigned the V and J calls; the authors' analysis was not used. In this sample the table shows 10,000 to 15,000 distinct CDR3 sequences, roughly two thirds of which occur a single time. The ten largest clones represent around 27% of the sample.

CDR1 and CDR2 are read off the germline V gene (reference sequence) as SGHNT and YYREEE. Inclusive of the bounding cysteine and phenylalanine, the CDR3 is 16 residues long. Only the CDR3 region is kept as DNA, spanning 48 bases read in frame from base 1. What the study reported, not specific to this receptor: The bead-based sorting was unable to rule out the presence of a CD4+CD8+ double-positive population. No statistically significant differences in V, D and J usage, CDR3 length or N-nucleotide additions were observed among the seven subsets. Over 50% of CD8+ cytotoxic sequences were found to belong to clones with over 100 reads, whereas few such clones were observed in the regulatory and Th2 subsets. The considerable overlap in CDR3s among Th1, Th2 and regulatory T cells was taken as suggesting that cell fate choices are stochastic.

Following the CD25, CD56 and CD294 bead selections, the CD4+CD25-CD294- flow-through was collected as the Th1 cells. Miltenyi superparamagnetic beads coated with subset-specific monoclonal antibodies were used for isolation of the T cell subsets. Every T cell population came from peripheral blood. Ficoll separation of whole blood yielded mononuclear cells, and anti-CD14 microbeads were then used to deplete the monocytes. Isolated cell populations were immediately resuspended in RNAprotect reagent. The chain is encoded by TRBV5-4 joined to TRBJ1-2, and possibly TRBD1, on 5 matching bases. The specimen sequenced was CD4+ Th1 cells sorted from blood. The sample's cell subset or site, from its label and the paper: CD4+CD25-CD294- T helper 1 cells. This TCR was sampled from a man in his forties in good health. Here the CDR3 is given as CASSLAGGEMSYGYTF. The nucleotides are TGCGCCAGCAGCTTGGCCGGGGGGGAGATGAGCTATGGCTACACCTTC.